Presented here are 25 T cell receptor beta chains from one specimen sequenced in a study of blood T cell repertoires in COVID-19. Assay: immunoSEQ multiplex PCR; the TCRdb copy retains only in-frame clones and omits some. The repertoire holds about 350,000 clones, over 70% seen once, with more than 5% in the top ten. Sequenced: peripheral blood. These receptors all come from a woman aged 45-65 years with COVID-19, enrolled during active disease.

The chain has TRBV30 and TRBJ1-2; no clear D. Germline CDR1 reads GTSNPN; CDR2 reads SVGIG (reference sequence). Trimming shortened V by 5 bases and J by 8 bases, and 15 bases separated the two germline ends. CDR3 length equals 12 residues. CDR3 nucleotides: TGTGCCTGGGTCGTAAGGGAGGGAGGCTACACCTTC. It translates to CAWVVREGGYTF. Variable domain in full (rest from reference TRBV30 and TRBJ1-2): SQTIHQWPATLVQPVGSPLSLECTVEGTSNPNLYWYRQAAGRGLQLLFYSVGIGQISSEVPQNLSASRPQDRQFILSSKKLLLSDSGFYLCAWVVREGGYTFGSGTRLTVV.

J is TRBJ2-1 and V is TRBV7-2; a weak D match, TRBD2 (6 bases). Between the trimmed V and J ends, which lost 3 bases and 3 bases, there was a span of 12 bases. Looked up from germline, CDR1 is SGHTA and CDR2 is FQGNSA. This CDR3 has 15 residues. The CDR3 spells CASSFGAGSYNEQFF. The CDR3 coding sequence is TGTGCCAGCAGCTTTGGGGCGGGAAGCTACAATGAGCAGTTCTTC.

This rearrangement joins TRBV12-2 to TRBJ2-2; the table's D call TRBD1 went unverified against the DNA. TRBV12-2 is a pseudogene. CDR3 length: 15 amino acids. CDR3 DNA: TGTGCAAGTCGCGACAGGTTCGCGAACACCGGGGAGCTGTTTTTT. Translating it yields CASRDRFANTGELFF.

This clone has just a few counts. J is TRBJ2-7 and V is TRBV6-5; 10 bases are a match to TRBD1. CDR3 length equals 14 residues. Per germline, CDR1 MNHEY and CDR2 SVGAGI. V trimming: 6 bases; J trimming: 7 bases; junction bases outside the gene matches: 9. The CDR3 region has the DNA TGTGCCAGCAGCCCCGGGACAGGGGTTCGGGAGCAGTACTTC. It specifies CASSPGTGVREQYF.

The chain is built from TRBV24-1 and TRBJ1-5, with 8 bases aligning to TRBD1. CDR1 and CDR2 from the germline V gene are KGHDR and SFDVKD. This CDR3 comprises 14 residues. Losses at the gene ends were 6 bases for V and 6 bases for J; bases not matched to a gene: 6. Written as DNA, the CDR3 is TGTGCCACCAGTAGGCAGGGGGCAGGTCAGCCCCAGCATTTT. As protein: CATSRQGAGQPQHF.

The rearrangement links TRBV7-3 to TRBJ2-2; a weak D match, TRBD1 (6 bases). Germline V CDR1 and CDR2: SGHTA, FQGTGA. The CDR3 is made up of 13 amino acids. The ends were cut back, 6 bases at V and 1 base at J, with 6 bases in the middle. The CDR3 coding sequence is TGTGCCAGCAGGACAGGGAACACCGGGGAGCTGTTTTTT. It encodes CASRTGNTGELFF.

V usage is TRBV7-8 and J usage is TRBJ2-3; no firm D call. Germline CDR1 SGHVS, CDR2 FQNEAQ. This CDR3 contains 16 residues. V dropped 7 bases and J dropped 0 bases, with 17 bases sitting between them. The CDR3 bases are TGTGCCAGCACCCTCCCCGGCTGGCGGAGCACAGATACGCAGTATTTT. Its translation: CASTLPGWRSTDTQYF.

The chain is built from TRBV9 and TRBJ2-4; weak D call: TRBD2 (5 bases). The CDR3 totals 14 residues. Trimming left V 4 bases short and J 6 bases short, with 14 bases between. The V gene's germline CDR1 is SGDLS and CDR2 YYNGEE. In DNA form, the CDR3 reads TGTGCCAGCAGCATGCAGGTAGGAGGAAACATTCAGTACTTC. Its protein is CASSMQVGGNIQYF.

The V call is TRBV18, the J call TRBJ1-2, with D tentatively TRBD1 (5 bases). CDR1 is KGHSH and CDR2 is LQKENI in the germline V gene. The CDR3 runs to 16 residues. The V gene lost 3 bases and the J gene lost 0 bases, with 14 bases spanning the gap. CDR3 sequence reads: CASSPGQGYPNYGYTF. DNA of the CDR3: TGTGCCAGCTCACCGGGGCAGGGATACCCTAACTATGGCTACACCTTC.

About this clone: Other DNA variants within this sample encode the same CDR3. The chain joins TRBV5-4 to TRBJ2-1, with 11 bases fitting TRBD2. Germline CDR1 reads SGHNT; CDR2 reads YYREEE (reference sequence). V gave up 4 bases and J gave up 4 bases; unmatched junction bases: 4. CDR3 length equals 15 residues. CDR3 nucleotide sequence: TGTGCCAGCAGCCCCGGGACTAGCGGTTACAATGAGCAGTTCTTC. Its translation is CASSPGTSGYNEQFF. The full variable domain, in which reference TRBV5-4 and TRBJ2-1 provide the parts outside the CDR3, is ETGVTQSPTHLIKTRGQQVTLRCSSQSGHNTVSWYQQALGQGPQFIFQYYREEENGRGNFPPRFSGLQFPNYSSELNVNALELDDSALYLCASSPGTSGYNEQFFGPGTRLTVL.

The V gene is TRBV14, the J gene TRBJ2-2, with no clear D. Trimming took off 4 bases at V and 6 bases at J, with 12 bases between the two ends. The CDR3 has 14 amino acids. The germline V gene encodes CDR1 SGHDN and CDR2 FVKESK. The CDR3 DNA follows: TGTGCCAGCAGCCCCCGCCTAGTGTCCGGGGAGCTGTTTTTT. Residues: CASSPRLVSGELFF. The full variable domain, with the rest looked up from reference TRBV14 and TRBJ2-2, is EAGVTQFPSHSVIEKGQTVTLRCDPISGHDNLYWYRRVMGKEIKFLLHFVKESKQDESGMPNNRFLAERTGGTYSTLKVQPAELEDSGVYFCASSPRLVSGELFFGEGSRLTVL.

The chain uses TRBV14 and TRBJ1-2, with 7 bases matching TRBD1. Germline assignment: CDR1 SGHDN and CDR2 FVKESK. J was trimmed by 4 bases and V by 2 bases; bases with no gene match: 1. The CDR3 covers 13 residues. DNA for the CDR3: TGTGCCAGCAGCCAATACAGGGGCTATGGCTACACCTTC. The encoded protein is CASSQYRGYGYTF.

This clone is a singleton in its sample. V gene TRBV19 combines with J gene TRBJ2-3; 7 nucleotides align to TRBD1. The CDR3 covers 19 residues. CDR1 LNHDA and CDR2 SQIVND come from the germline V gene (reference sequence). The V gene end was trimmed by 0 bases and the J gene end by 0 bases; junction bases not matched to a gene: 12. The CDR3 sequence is CASSIDVRQGRASTDTQYF. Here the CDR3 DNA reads TGTGCCAGTAGTATAGATGTCCGACAGGGTCGGGCCAGCACAGATACGCAGTATTTT.

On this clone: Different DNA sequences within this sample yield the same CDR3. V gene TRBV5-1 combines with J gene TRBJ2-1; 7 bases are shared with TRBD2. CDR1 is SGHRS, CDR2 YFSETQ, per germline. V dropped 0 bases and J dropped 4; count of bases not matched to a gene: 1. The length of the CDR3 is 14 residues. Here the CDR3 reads CASSLGLAYNEQFF. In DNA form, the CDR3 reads TGCGCCAGCAGCTTGGGACTAGCTTACAATGAGCAGTTCTTC.

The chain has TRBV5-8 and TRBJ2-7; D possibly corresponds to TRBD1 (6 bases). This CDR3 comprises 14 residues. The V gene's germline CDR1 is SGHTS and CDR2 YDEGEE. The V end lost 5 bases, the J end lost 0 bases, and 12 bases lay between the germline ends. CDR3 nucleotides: TGTGCCAGCAGGAGGGGGACACACTCCTACGAGCAGTACTTC. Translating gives CASRRGTHSYEQYF. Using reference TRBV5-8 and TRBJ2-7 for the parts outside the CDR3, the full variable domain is EAGVTQSPTHLIKTRGQQATLRCSPISGHTSVYWYQQALGLGLQFLLWYDEGEERNRGNFPPRFSGRQFPNYSSELNVNALELEDSALYLCASRRGTHSYEQYFGPGTRLTVT.

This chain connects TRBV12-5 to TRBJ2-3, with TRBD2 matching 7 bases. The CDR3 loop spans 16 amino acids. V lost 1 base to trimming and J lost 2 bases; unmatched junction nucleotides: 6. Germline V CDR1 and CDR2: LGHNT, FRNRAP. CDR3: CASGLGGGTFTDTQYF. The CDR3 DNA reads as TGTGCTAGTGGTTTGGGGGGAGGGACCTTCACAGATACGCAGTATTTT.

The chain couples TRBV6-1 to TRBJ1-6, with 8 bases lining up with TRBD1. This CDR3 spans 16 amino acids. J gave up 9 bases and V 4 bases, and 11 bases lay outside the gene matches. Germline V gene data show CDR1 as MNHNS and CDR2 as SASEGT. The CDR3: CASSAHTDRAGSPLHF. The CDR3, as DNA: TGTGCCAGCAGTGCGCACACGGACAGGGCTGGTTCACCCCTCCACTTT.

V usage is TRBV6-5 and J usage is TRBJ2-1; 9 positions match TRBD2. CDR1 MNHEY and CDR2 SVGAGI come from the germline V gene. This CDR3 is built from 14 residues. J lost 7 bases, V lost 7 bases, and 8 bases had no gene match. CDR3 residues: CASTLAGGANEQFF. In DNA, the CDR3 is TGTGCCAGCACCTTGGCGGGGGGGGCAAATGAGCAGTTCTTC.

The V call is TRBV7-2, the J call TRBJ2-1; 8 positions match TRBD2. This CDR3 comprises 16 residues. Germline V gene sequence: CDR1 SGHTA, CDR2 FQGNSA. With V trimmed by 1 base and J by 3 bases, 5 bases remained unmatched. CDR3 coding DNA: TGTGCCAGCAGCTTAGGTTGGCTAGCGGGCTACAATGAGCAGTTCTTC. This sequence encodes CASSLGWLAGYNEQFF.

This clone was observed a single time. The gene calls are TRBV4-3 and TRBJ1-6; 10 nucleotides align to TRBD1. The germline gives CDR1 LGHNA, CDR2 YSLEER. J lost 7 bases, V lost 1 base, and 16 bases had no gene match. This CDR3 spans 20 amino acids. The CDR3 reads CASSQATSLGTGVSNSPLHF. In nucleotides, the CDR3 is TGCGCCAGCAGCCAAGCCACCTCACTCGGGACAGGGGTTTCCAATTCACCCCTCCACTTT.

DNA of the CDR3: TGTGCCAGCAGTTACTCGAGAGCAGGCCGAGGGTACGAGCAGTACTTC. Amino acids: CASSYSRAGRGYEQYF. The chain combines TRBV6-6 with TRBJ2-7, with a possible D match to TRBD2 (5 bases). V was clipped by 0 bases and J by 4 bases, with 16 bases between them. CDR1 is MNHNY and CDR2 is SVGAGI in the germline V gene (reference sequence). This CDR3 comprises 16 residues.

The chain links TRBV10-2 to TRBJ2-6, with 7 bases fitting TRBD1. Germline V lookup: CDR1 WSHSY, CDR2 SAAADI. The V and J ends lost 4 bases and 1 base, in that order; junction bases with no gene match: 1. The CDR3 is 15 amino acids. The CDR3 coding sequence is TGCGCCAGCAGTGGACAGGGATCTGGGGCCAACGTCCTGACTTTC. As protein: CASSGQGSGANVLTF.

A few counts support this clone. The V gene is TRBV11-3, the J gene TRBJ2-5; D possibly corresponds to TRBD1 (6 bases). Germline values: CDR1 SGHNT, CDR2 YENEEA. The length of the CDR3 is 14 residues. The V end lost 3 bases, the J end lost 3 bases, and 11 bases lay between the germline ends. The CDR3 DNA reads TGTGCCAGCAGCTTTCGGACAGCGAAAGAGACCCAGTACTTC. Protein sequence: CASSFRTAKETQYF.

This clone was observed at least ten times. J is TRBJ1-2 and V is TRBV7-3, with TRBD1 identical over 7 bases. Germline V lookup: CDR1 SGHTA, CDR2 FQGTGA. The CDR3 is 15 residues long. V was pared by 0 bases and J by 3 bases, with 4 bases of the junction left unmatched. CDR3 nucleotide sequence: TGTGCCAGCAGCTTAACGCGTACAGGGGACTATGGCTACACCTTC. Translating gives CASSLTRTGDYGYTF.

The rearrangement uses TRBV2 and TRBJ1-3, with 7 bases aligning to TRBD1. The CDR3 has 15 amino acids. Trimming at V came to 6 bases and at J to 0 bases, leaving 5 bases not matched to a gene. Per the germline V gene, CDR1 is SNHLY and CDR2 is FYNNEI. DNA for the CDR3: TGTGCCAGCAGCTCGCAGGGGGGCTCTGGAAACACCATATATTTT. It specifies CASSSQGGSGNTIYF. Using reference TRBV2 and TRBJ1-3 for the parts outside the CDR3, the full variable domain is EPEVTQTPSHQVTQMGQEVILRCVPISNHLYFYWYRQILGQKVEFLVSFYNNEISEKSEIFDDQFSVERPDGSNFTLKIRSTKLEDSAMYFCASSSQGGSGNTIYFGEGSWLTVV.